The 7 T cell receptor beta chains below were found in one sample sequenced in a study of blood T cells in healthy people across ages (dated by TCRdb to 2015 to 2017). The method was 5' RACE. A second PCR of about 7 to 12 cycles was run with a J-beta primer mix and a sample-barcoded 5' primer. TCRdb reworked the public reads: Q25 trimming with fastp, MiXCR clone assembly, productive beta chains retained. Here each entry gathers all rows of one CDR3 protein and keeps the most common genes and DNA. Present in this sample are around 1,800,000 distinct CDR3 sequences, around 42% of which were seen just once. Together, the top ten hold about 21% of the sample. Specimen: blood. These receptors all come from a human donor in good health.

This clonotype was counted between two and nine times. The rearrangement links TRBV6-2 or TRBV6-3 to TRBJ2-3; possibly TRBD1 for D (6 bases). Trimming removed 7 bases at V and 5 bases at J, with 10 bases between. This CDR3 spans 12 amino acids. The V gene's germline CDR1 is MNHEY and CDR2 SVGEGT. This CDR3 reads CASNEGVDTQYF. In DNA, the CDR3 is TGTGCCAGCAATGAGGGGGTAGATACGCAGTATTTT.

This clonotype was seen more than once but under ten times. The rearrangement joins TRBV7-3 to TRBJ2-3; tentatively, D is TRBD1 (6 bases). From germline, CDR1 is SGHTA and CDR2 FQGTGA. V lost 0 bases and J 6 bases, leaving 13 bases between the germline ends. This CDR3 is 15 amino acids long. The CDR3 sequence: CASSLTGAHTDTQYF. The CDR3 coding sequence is TGTGCCAGCAGCTTAACGGGGGCACACACGGATACGCAGTATTTT.

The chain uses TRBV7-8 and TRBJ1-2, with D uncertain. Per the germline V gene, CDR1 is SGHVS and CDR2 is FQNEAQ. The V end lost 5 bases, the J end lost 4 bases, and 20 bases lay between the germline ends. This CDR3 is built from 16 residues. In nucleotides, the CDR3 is TGTGCCAGCAGCCCCCGGACCATTGACAAGCGCTATGGCTACACCTTC. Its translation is CASSPRTIDKRYGYTF.

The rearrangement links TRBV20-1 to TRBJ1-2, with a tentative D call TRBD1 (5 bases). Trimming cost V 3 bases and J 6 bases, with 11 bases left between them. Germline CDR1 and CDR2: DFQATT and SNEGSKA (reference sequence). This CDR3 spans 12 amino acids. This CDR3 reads CSARVGRNGYTF. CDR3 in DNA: TGCAGTGCTAGGGTGGGACGGAATGGCTACACCTTC.

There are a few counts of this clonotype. In DNA, the CDR3 is TGTGCCAGCAGCGACAGATCCGCTAACTATGGCTACACCTTC. Amino acids: CASSDRSANYGYTF. V and J are TRBV28 and TRBJ1-2, with D tentatively TRBD1 (5 bases). Trimming took 6 bases from V and 0 from J, leaving 11 bases between them. Per germline, CDR1 MDHEN and CDR2 SYDVKM. The length of the CDR3 is 14 residues.

The CDR3 DNA reads as TGCGCCAGCAGCCATACTCCGAACACTGAAGCTTTCTTT. It codes for CASSHTPNTEAFF. J is TRBJ1-1 and V is TRBV4-3; D is unclear. CDR1 is LGHNA, CDR2 YSLEER, per germline. The CDR3 contains 13 residues. V lost 3 bases, J lost 1 base, and 6 bases lay in between.

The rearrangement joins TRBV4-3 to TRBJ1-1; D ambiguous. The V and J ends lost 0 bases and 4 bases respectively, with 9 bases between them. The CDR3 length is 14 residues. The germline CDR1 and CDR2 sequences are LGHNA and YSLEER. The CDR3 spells CASSQERVGTEAFF. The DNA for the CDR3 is TGCGCCAGCAGCCAAGAAAGGGTGGGCACTGAAGCTTTCTTT.